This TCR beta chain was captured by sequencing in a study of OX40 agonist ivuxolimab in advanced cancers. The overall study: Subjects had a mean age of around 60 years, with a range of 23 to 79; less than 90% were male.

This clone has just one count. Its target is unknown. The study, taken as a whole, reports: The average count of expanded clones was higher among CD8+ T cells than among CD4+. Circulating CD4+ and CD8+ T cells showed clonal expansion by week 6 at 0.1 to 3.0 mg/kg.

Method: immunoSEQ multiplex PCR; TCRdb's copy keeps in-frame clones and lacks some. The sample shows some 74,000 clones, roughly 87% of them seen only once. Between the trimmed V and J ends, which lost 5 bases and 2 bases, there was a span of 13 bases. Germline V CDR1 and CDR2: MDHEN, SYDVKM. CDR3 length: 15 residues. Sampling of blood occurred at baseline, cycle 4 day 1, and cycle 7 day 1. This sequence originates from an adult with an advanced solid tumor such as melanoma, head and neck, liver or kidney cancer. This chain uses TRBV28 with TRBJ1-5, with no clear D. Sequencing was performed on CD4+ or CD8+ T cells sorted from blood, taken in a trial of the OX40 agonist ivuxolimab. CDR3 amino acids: CASSVQSVGNQPQHF. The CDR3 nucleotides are TGTGCCAGCAGTGTACAGAGCGTTGGCAATCAGCCCCAGCATTTT.